Listed below are T cell receptor beta chains from one sample, sequenced in a study of T cells in Graves' hyperthyroidism and ophthalmopathy. TCRdb called the multiplex PCR reads again in MiXCR, with one record for every CDR3 protein. The sample records about 360,000 distinct CDR3 sequences, about 12% being singletons. Sequences were obtained from blood. All receptors derive from a woman in her late teens or twenties with Graves' hyperthyroidism. The CDR3 runs from the conserved cysteine through the conserved F or W. A D gene is named only where the DNA matches it firmly. For some rows the clone size is stated as once, few or many, or as a class when expanded; others skip it.

>TRBV28|TRBJ2-4|.|many|15
TGTGCCAGCAGTTTAGGACACGTAGCCAAAAACATTCAGTACTTC
CASSLGHVAKNIQYF
>TRBV20-1|TRBJ2-7|TRBD1|few|16
TGCAGTGCTGAGCCTTTGTCGACAGGGTATCTGGGCGAGCAGTACTTC
CSAEPLSTGYLGEQYF
>TRBV30|TRBJ2-7|TRBD2|.|15
TGTGCCTGGAGTCTGGGGCTAGCGGGAGGCTACGAGCAGTACTTC
CAWSLGLAGGYEQYF
>TRBV9|TRBJ1-4|.|few|17
TGTGCCGGCAGCGTAGATTCGGCAGCCGCAACTAATGAAAAACTGTTTTTT
CAGSVDSAAATNEKLFF
>TRBV6-1|TRBJ2-7|TRBD2|many|14
TGTGCCAGCAGTCCGGCCGGGGAGGGCTACGAGCAGTACTTC
CASSPAGEGYEQYF
>TRBV4-1|TRBJ2-1|TRBD2|few|19
TGCGCCAGCAGCCGAGGAACCCCCCCGTCGGCGGGGGAGATATCTGAGCAGTTCTTC
CASSRGTPPSAGEISEQFF
>TRBV6-1|TRBJ1-6|.|many|15
TGTGCCAGCAAACAGGACAGCTCGGAGGATTCACCCCTCCACTTT
CASKQDSSEDSPLHF
>TRBV10-3|TRBJ2-7|TRBD2|many|12
TGTGCCGCCTCCGGGACTACCCTCGAGCAGTACTTC
CAASGTTLEQYF
>TRBV20-1|TRBJ2-1|.|.|12
TGCAGTGCTAGCGACGGGGAGGCGGGGCAGTTCTTC
CSASDGEAGQFF
>TRBV7-2|TRBJ1-5|TRBD1|few|16
TGTGCCAGCAGCTTAGTGGTTGGACAGGGTGATCAGCCCCAGCATTTT
CASSLVVGQGDQPQHF
>TRBV29-1|TRBJ2-1|TRBD1|few|13
TGCAGCGTTGAATTGACAGGGGACCATGAGCAGTTCTTC
CSVELTGDHEQFF
>TRBV9|TRBJ1-5|TRBD1|many|14
TGTGCCAGCAGCGCAGGACAGGACAATCAGCCCCAGCATTTT
CASSAGQDNQPQHF
>TRBV7-8|TRBJ1-5|.|many|16
TGTGCCAGCAGCCGCGACAGGACTAATAGCAATCAGCCCCAGCATTTT
CASSRDRTNSNQPQHF
>TRBV7-3|TRBJ2-2|.|many|15
TGTGCCAGCAGCAGAGACTCGGCGGGCACCGGGGAGCTGTTTTTT
CASSRDSAGTGELFF